Listed below are T cell receptor beta chains from one sample, sequenced in a study of blood T cell repertoires in COVID-19. This table comes from immunoSEQ multiplex PCR, and its TCRdb copy is limited to in-frame clones, with some not included. Of roughly 500,000 clones in the sample, 85% to 90% were seen once. Sequences were obtained from PBMCs or T cells enriched from blood (not recorded which). These receptors were collected from a woman aged 35 to 49 who had recovered from COVID-19. Both conserved end residues are part of each CDR3. The D gene is left open where the match is weak. Only some rows state a clone size, as once, few, many or a class for expanded clones.

abundance,j_gene,v_gene,d_gene,CDR3nt,CDR3aa
-,TRBJ2-2,TRBV2,TRBD2,TGTGCCAGCAGGACGACTAGCGGGGGGTTGGAGCTGTTTTTT,CASRTTSGGLELFF
-,TRBJ1-5,TRBV7-2,TRBD1,TGTGCCATCGGACAGGGCCAATATCAGCCCCAGCATTTT,CAIGQGQYQPQHF
-,TRBJ1-5,TRBV6-5,TRBD1,TGTGCCAGCAGAGGGACAGCCCAAGAGCCCCAGCATTTT,CASRGTAQEPQHF
once,TRBJ2-3,TRBV7-9,-,TGTGCCAGCAGCCCCGGGACTCCGTCAGACCGACTCACAGATACGCAGTATTTT,CASSPGTPSDRLTDTQYF
-,TRBJ2-1,TRBV12-3/TRBV12-4,-,TGTGCCAGCAGTTCGACAGCCAAGGATGAGCAGTTCTTC,CASSSTAKDEQFF
-,TRBJ2-5,TRBV14,-,TGTGCCAGCAGCCAAGATAGAGAAGAGACCCAGTACTTC,CASSQDREETQYF
-,TRBJ2-2,TRBV4-1,-,TGCGCCAGCAGCCCCTTCCGGACCGGGGAGCTGTTTTTT,CASSPFRTGELFF
once,TRBJ2-1,TRBV6-5,TRBD1,TGTGCCAGCAAACTGGGGGCAGGGGGCTTTAATGAGCAGTTCTTC,CASKLGAGGFNEQFF
-,TRBJ1-1,TRBV5-1,-,TGCGCCAGCAGCTTCGACAGGCCTAACACTGAAGCTTTCTTT,CASSFDRPNTEAFF
-,TRBJ2-5,TRBV19,TRBD1,TGTGCCAGTAAAGGGACAGGGGGAGTAGAGACCCAGTACTTC,CASKGTGGVETQYF
-,TRBJ1-1,TRBV6-2/TRBV6-3,TRBD1,TGTGCCAGCAGTCAGGGACAGCTCACTGAAGCTTTCTTT,CASSQGQLTEAFF
few,TRBJ1-1,TRBV18,-,TGTGCCAGCTCACCATATGGGGGCAGCATGAACACTGAAGCTTTCTTT,CASSPYGGSMNTEAFF
once,TRBJ2-7,TRBV3-1/TRBV3-2,-,TGTGCCAGCAGCCCGGGGACAATTTACTACGAGCAGTACTTC,CASSPGTIYYEQYF
-,TRBJ2-2,TRBV4-3,TRBD1,TGCGCCAGCAGCCAAGTCAGGGGGACGAACACCGGGGAGCTGTTTTTT,CASSQVRGTNTGELFF
-,TRBJ1-2,TRBV5-6,-,TGTGCCAGCAGCGCCTACGGCAGGCTCTACTATGGCTACACCTTC,CASSAYGRLYYGYTF
-,TRBJ2-5,TRBV5-4,-,TGTGCCAGCAGCTTGGAGCGACAGGAGCAGGCCCAGTACTTC,CASSLERQEQAQYF
-,TRBJ1-2,TRBV6-5,-,TGTGCCAGCATGATGGGCGGACAGACTAACTATGGCTACACCTTC,CASMMGGQTNYGYTF
-,TRBJ1-1,TRBV5-1,-,TGCGCCAGCAGGTATAGGGGGACTGAAGCTTTCTTT,CASRYRGTEAFF
-,TRBJ1-3,TRBV3-1/TRBV3-2,TRBD1,TGTGCCAGCAGCAGGGGGCCTGGAAACACCATATATTTT,CASSRGPGNTIYF
-,TRBJ2-1,TRBV7-9,TRBD1,TGTGCCAGCAGCTCAAGCGGGACAGGGTCCTACAATGAGCAGTTCTTC,CASSSSGTGSYNEQFF
-,TRBJ2-5,TRBV19,-,TGTGCCAGTAGTATAGGACTGATCCAGTACTTC,CASSIGLIQYF
-,TRBJ2-7,TRBV6-5,-,TGTGCCAGCAGTTACTCGTCATCCTCCTACGAGCAGTACTTC,CASSYSSSSYEQYF
-,TRBJ1-6,TRBV30,TRBD1,TGTGCCTGGAGTGTCCGACAGGGTAAATCACCCCTCCACTTT,CAWSVRQGKSPLHF
-,TRBJ1-4,TRBV30,-,TGTGCCTGGAGTGTACGGGGGGGGCGAAATGAAAAACTGTTTTTT,CAWSVRGGRNEKLFF
-,TRBJ1-2,TRBV30,TRBD1,TGTGCCTGGAGTCCCGGACAGGCTAATCGGTATGGCTACACCTTC,CAWSPGQANRYGYTF
-,TRBJ1-5,TRBV2,-,TGTGCCAGCAGTGAAGCTTCCGGAGTAGGGGTGAGGCAGCCCCAGCATTTT,CASSEASGVGVRQPQHF
-,TRBJ2-7,TRBV5-6,-,TGTGCCAGCAGCTTGGCCGGGGACTCACGGCAGTACTTC,CASSLAGDSRQYF
-,TRBJ2-1,TRBV5-1,TRBD2,TGCGCCAGCAGCTTGGCTCGGGAGGTAGATGAGCAGTTCTTC,CASSLAREVDEQFF
-,TRBJ1-2,TRBV25-1,-,TGTGCCAGCAGTGAATTTAGTACGGGGAACTATGGCTACACCTTC,CASSEFSTGNYGYTF
-,TRBJ1-1,TRBV7-9,TRBD1,TGTGCCAGCAGCTTAGGAGCCAGGGGGACTGAAGCTTTCTTT,CASSLGARGTEAFF
few,TRBJ2-2,TRBV5-4,TRBD1,TGTGCCAGCAGCTTGGAACAGGGGGTCTTCACCGGGGAGCTGTTTTTT,CASSLEQGVFTGELFF
-,TRBJ1-2,TRBV29-1,TRBD1,TGCAGCGTTTTAATACCAGGGGGCCAAGAGTACTATGGCTACACCTTC,CSVLIPGGQEYYGYTF
-,TRBJ2-1,TRBV7-6,TRBD2,TGTGCCAGCAGCAACTCCTTAGCGGGAGTCCGCGAGCAGTTCTTC,CASSNSLAGVREQFF
-,TRBJ2-7,TRBV19,TRBD2,TGTGCCAGTAGCCCGGGGGGGAGATCCCTAAGGAGCTCCTACGAGCAGTACTTC,CASSPGGRSLRSSYEQYF
-,TRBJ1-2,TRBV6-6,-,TGTGCCAGCACCTGGGAGGGTGGCTATGGCTACACCTTC,CASTWEGGYGYTF
-,TRBJ2-1,TRBV11-3,TRBD2,TGTGCCAGCAGCCAACTGGAGGCGGGAGCAGACAATGAGCAGTTCTTC,CASSQLEAGADNEQFF